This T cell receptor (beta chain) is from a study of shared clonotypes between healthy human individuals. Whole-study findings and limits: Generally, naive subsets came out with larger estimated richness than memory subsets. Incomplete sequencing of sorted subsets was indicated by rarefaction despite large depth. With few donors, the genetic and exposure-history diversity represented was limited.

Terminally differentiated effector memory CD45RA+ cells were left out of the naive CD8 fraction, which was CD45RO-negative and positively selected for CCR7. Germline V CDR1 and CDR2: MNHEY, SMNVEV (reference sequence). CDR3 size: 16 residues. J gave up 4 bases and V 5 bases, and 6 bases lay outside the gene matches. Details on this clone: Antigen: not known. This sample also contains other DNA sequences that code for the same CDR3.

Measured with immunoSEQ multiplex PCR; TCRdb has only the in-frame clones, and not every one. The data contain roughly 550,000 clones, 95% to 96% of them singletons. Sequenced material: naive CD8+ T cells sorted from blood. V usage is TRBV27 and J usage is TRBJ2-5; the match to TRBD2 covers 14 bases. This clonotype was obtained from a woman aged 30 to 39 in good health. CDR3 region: CASSPGTSGRGETQYF. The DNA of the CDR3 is TGTGCCAGCAGTCCAGGGACTAGCGGGAGAGGAGAGACCCAGTACTTC.